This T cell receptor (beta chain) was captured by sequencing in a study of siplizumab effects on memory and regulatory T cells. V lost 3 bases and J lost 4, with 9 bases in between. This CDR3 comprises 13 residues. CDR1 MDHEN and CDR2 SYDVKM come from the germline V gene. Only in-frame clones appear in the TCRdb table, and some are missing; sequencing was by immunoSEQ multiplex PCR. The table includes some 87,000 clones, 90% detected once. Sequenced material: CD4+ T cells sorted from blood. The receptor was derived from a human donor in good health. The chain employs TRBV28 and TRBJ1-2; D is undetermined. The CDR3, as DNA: TGTGCCAGCAGTTTCCGGGGAGGCTATGGCTACACCTTC. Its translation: CASSFRGGYGYTF.